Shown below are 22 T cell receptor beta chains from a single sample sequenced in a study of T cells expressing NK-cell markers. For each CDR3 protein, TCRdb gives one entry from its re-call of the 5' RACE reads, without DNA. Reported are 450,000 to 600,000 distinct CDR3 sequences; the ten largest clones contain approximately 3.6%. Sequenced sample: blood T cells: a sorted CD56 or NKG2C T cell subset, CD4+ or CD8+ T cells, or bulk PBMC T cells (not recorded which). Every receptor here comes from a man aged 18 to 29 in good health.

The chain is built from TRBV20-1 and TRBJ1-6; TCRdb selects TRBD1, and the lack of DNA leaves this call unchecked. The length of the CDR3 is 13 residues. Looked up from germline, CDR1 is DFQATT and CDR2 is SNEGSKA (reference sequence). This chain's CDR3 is CSAGGVPNSPLHF.

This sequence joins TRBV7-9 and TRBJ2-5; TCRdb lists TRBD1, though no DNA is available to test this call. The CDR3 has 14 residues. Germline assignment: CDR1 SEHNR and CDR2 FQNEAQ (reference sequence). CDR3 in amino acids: CASSLVVGEETQYF.

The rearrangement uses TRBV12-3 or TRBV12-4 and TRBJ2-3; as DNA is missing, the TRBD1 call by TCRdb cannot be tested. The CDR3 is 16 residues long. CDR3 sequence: CASSARTGGHADTQYF.

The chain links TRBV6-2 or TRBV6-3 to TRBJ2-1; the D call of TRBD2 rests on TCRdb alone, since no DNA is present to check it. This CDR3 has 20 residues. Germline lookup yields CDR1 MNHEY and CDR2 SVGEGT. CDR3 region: CASKRTEGLAGGRSYNEQFF.

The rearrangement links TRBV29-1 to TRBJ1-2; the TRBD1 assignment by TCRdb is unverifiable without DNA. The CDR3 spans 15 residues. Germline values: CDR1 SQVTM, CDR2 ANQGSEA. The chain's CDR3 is CSVRSGLDDLYGYTF. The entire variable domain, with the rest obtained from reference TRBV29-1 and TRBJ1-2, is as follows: SAVISQKPSRDICQRGTSLTIQCQVDSQVTMMFWYRQQPGQSLTLIATANQGSEATYESGFVIDKFPISRPNLTFSTLTVSNMSPEDSSIYLCSVRSGLDDLYGYTFGSGTRLTVV.

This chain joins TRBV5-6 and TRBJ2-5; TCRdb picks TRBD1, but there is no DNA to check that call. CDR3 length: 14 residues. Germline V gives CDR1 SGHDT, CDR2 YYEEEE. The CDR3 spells CASSPGTGSETQYF.

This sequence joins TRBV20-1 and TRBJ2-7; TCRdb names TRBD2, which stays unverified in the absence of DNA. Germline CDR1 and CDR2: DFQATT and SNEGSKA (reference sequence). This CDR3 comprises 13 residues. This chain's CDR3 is CSARVLAWGEQYF.

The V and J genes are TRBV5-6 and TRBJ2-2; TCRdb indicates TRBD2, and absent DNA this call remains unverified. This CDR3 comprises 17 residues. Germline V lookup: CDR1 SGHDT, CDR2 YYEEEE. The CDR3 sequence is CASSPWGGRSNTGELFF.

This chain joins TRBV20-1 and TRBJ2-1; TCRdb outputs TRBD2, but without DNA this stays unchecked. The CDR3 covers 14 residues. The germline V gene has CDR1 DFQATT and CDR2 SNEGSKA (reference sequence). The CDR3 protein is CSASTSGKYNEQFF.

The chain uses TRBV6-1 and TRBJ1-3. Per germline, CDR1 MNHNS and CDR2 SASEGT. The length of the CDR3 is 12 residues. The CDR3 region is CASSVDGYTIYF.

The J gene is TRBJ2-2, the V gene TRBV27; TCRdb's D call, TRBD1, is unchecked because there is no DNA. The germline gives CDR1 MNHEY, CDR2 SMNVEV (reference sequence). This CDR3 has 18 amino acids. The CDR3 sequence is CASSLWGRDVLDTGELFF.

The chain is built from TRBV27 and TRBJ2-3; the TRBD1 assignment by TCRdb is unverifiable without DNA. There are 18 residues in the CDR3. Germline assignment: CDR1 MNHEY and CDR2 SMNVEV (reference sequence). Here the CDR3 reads CASSLFSWDRGLTDTQYF.

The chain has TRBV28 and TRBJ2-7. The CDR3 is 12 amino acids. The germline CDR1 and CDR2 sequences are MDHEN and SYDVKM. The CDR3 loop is CASIGRTYEQYF.

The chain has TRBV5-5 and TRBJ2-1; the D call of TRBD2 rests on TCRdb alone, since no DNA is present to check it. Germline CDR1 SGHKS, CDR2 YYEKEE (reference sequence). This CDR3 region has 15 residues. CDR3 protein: CASSRLAEQVNEQFF.

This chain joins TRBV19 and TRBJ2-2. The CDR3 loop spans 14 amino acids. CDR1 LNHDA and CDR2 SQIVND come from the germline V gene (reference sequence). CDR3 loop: CASSIIGWSGELFF.

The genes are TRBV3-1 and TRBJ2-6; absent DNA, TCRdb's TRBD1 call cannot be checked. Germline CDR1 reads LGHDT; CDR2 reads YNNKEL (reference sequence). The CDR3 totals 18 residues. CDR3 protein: CASSILTGGSSGANVLTF.

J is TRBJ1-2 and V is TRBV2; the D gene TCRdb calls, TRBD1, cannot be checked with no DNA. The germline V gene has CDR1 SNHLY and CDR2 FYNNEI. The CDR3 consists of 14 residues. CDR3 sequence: CASSESQGAGGYTF.

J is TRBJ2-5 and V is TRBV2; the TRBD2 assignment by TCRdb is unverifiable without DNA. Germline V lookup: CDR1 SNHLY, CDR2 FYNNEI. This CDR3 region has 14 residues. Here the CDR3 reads CASTELAGEETQYF.

The chain's CDR3 is CSATPSSRDQETQYF. The rearrangement links TRBV20-1 to TRBJ2-5; the TCRdb call, TRBD2, lacks DNA for checking. In germline, CDR1 is DFQATT, CDR2 SNEGSKA (reference sequence). The CDR3 has 15 residues.

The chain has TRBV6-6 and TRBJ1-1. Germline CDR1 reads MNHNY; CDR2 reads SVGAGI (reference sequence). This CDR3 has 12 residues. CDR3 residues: CASNGMNTEAFF.

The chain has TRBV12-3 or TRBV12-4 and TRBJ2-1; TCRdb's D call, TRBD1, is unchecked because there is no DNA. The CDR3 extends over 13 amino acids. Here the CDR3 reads CASSPGTLVEQFF.

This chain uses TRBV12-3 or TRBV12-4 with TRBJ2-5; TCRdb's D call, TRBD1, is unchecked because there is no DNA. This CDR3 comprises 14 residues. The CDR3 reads CASSPMSGRETQYF.